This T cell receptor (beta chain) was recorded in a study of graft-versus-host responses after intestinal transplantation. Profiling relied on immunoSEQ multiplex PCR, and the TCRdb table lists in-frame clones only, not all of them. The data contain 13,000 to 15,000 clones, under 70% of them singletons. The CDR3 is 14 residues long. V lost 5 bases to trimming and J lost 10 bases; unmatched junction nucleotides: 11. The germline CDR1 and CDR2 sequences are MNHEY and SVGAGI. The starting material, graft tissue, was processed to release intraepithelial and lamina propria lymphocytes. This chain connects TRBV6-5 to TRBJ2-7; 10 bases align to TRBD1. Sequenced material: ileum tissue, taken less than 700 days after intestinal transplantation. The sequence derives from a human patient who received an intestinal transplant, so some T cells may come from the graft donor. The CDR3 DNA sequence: TGTGCCAGCAGTCCCACCGGGACAGGGGATCATCAGTACTTC. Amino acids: CASSPTGTGDHQYF.